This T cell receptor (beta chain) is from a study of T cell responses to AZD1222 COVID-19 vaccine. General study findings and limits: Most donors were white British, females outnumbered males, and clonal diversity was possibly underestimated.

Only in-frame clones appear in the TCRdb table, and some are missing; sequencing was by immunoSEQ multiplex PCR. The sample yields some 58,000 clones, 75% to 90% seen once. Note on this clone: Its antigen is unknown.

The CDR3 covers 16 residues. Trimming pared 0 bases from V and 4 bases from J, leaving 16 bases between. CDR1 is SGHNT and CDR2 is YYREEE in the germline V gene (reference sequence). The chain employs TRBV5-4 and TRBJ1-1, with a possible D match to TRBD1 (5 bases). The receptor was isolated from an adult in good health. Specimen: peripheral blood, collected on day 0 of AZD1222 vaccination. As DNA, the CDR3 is TGTGCCAGCAGCTTGGACCAGGGAACGGTGGGCACTGAAGCTTTCTTT. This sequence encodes CASSLDQGTVGTEAFF.